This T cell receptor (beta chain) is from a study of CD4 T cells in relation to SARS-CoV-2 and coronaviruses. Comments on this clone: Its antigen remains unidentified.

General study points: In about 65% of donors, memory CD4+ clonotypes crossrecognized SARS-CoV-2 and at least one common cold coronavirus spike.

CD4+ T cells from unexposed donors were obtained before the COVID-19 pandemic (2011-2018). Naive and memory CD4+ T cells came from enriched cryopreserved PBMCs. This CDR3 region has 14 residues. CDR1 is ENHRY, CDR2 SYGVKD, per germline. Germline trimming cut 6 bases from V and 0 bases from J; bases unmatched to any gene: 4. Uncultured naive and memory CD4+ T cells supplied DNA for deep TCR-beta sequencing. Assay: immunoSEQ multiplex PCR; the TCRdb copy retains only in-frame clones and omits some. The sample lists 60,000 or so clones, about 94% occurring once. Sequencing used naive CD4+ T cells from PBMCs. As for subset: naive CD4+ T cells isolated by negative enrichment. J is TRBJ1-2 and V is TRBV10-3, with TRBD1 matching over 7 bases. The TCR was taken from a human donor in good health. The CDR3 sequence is CAIRQGSANYGYTF. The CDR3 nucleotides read TGTGCCATCAGACAGGGGTCTGCTAACTATGGCTACACCTTC.